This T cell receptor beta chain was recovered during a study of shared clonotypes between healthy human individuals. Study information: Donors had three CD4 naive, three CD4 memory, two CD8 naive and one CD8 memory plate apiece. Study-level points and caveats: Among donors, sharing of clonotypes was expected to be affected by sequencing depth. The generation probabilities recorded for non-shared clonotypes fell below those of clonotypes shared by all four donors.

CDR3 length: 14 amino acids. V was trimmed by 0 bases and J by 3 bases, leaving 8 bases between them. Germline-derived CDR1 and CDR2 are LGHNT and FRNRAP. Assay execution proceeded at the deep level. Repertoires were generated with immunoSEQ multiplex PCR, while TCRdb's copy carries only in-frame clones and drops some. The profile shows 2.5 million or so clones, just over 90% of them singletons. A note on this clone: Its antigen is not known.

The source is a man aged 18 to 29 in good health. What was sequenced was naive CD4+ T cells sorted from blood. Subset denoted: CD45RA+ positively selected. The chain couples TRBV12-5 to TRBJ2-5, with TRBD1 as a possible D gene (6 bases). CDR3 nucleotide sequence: TGTGCTAGTGGTTTGGTACCAGGGGAAGAGACCCAGTACTTC. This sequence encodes CASGLVPGEETQYF.